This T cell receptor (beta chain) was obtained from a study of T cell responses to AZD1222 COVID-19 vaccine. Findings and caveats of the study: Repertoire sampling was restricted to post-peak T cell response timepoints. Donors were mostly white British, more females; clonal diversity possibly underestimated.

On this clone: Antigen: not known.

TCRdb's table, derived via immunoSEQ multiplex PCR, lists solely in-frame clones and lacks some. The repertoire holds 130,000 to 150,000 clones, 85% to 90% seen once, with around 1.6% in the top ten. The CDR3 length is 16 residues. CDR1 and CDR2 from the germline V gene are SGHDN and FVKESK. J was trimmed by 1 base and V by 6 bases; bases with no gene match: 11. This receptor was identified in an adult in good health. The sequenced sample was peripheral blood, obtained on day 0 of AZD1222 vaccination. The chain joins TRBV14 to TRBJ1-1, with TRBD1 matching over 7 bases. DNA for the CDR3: TGTGCCAGCAGGCCCACTACGGGACAGAGGAACACTGAAGCTTTCTTT. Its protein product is CASRPTTGQRNTEAFF.